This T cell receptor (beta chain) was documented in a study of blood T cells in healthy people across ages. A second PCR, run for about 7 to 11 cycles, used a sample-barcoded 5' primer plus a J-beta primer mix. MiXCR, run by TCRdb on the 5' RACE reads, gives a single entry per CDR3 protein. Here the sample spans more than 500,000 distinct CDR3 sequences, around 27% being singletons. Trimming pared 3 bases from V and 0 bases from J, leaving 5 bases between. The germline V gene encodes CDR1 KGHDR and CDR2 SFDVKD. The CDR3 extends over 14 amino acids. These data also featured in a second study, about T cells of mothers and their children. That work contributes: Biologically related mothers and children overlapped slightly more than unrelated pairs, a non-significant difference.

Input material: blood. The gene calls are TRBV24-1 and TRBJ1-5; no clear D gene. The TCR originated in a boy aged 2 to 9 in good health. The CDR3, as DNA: TGTGCCACCAGTGATCCCTATAGCAATCAGCCCCAGCATTTT. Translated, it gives CATSDPYSNQPQHF.